This T cell receptor beta chain was found in a study of cytomegalovirus exposure and HLA in healthy donors. Sequenced by immunoSEQ multiplex PCR; TCRdb stores in-frame clones only, minus some. The repertoire holds about 150,000 clones, with about 86% as singletons. This CDR3 comprises 12 residues. The germline gives CDR1 LGHNA, CDR2 YNFKEQ. Unmatched junction bases numbered 0, after V lost 4 bases and J lost 3 bases. Sequencing input: PBMCs. The gene calls are TRBV4-2 and TRBJ2-7; 7 bases line up with TRBD2. This TCR was recovered from a man aged 18 to 35 in good health and CMV-seropositive. The CDR3 bases are TGTGCCAGCAGCCCGGGGGGCTACGAGCAGTACTTC. Amino acids: CASSPGGYEQYF.